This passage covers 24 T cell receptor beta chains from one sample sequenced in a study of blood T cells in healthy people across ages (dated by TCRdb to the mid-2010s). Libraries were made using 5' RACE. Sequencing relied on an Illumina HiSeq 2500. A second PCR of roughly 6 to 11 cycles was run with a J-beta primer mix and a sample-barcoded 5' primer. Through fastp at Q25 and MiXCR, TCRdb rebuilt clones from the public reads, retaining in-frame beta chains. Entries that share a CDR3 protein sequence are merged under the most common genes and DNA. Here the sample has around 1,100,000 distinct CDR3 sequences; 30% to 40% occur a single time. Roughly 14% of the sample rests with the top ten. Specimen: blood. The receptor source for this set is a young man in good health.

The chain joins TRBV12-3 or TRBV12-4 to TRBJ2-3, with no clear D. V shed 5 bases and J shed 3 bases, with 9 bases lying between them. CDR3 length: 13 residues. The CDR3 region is CASSPTETDTQYF. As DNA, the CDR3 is TGTGCCAGCAGTCCCACAGAGACAGATACGCAGTATTTT.

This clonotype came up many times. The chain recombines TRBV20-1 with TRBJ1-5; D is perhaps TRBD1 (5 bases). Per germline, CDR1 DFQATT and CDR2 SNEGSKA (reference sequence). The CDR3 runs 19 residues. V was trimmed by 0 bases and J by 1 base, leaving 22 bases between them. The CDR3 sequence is CSARDPRTQKVVSNQPQHF. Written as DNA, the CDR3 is TGCAGTGCTAGAGATCCTCGGACACAAAAGGTGGTGAGCAATCAGCCCCAGCATTTT.

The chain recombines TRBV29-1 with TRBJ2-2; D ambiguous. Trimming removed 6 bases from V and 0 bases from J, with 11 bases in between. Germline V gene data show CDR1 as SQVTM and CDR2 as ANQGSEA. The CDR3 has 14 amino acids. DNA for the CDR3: TGCAGCGTCCAAGGTGGGACGAACACCGGGGAGCTGTTTTTT. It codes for CSVQGGTNTGELFF.

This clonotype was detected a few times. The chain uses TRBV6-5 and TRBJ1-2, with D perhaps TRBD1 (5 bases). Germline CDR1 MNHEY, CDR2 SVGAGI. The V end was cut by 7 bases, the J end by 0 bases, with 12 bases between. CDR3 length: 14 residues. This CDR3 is CASTSRDPNYGYTF. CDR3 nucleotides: TGTGCCAGCACCTCCCGGGACCCTAACTATGGCTACACCTTC.

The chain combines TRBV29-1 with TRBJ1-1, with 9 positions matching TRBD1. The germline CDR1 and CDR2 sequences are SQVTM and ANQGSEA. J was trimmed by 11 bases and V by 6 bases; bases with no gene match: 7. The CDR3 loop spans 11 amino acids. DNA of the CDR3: TGCAGCGTGGCACAGGGGGCCAGGGCTTTCTTT. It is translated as CSVAQGARAFF. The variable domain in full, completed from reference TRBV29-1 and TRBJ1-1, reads SAVISQKPSRDICQRGTSLTIQCQVDSQVTMMFWYRQQPGQSLTLIATANQGSEATYESGFVIDKFPISRPNLTFSTLTVSNMSPEDSSIYLCSVAQGARAFFGQGTRLTVV.

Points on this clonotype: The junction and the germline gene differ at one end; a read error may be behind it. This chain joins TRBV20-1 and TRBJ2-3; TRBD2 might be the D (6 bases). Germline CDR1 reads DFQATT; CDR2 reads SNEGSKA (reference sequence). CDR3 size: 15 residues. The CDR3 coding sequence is TGCAGTGCTGGCGGATTCGGCGGGGTCGCAGATACGCGGTATTTT. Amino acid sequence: CSAGGFGGVADTRYF.

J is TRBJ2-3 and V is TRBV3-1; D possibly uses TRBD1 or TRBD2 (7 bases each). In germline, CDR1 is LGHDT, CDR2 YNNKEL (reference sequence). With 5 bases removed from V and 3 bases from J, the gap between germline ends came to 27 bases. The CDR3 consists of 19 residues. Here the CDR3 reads CASSSGGPPSGGPTDTQYF. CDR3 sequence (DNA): TGTGCCAGCAGCTCAGGGGGACCACCTTCGGGGGGTCCTACAGATACGCAGTATTTT.

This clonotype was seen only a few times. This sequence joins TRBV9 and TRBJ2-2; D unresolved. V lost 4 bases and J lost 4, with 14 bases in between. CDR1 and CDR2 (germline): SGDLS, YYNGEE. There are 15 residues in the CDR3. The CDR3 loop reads CASSQTGRSTGELFF. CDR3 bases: TGTGCCAGCAGCCAAACTGGACGGAGCACCGGGGAGCTGTTTTTT.

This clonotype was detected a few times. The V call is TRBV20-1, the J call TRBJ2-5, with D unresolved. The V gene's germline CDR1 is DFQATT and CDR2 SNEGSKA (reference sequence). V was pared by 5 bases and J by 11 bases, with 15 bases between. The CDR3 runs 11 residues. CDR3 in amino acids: CSAAPGDEQYF. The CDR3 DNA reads TGCAGTGCTGCCCCCGGCGATGAGCAGTACTTC.

CDR3 loop: CASSFDMNSPLHF. The CDR3 DNA reads TGCGCCAGCAGCTTTGATATGAATTCACCCCTCCACTTT. The V gene is TRBV5-1, the J gene TRBJ1-6; no clear D. Trimming stripped 2 bases from V and 7 bases from J, with 7 bases between. CDR1 SGHRS and CDR2 YFSETQ come from the germline V gene. The CDR3 has 13 residues.

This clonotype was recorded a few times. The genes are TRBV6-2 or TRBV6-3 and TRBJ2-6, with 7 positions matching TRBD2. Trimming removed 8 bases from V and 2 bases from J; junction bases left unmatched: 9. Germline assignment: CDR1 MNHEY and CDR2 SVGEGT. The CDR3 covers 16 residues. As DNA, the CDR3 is TGTGCCAGCCGAGGACTAGAGGGGACTGGGGCCAACGTCCTGACTTTC. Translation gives CASRGLEGTGANVLTF.

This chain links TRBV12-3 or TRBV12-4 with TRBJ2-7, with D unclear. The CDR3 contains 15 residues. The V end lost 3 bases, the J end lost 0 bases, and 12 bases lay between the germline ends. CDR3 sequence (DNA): TGTGCCAGCAGTTTGACGGGCACCAGCTCCTACGAGCAGTACTTC. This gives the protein CASSLTGTSSYEQYF.

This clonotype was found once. The CDR3 DNA is TGTGCCGGATCAACGGGGCTGAACACTGAAGCTTTCTTT. Its translation is CAGSTGLNTEAFF. This chain connects TRBV28 to TRBJ1-1; TRBD1 might be the D (5 bases). Looked up from germline, CDR1 is MDHEN and CDR2 is SYDVKM. The V gene lost 11 bases and the J gene lost 0 bases, with 13 bases spanning the gap. This CDR3 contains 13 residues.

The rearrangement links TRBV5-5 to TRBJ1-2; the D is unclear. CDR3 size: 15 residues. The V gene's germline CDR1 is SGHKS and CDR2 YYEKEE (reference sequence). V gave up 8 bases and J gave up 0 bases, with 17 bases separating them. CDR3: CASINTELANYGYTF. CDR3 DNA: TGTGCCAGTATAAACACAGAGTTAGCTAACTATGGCTACACCTTC.

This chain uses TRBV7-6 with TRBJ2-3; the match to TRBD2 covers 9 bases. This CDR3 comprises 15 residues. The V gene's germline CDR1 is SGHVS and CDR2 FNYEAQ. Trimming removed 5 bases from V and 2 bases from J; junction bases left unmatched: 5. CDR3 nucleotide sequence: TGTGCCAGCAGCCCCAGACTAGCGGACACAGATACGCAGTATTTT. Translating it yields CASSPRLADTDTQYF.

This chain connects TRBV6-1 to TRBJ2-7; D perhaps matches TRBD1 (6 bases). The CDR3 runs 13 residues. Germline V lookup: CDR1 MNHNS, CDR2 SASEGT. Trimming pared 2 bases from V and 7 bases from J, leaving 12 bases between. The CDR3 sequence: CASSELQGNEQYF. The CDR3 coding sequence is TGTGCCAGCAGTGAACTACAGGGTAATGAGCAGTACTTC.

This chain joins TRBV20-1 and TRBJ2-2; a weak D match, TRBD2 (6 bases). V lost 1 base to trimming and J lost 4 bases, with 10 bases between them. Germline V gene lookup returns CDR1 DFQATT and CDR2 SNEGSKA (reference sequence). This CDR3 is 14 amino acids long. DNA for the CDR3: TGCAGTGCTAGAGTAGCGGCCACCACCGGGGAGCTGTTTTTT. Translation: CSARVAATTGELFF.

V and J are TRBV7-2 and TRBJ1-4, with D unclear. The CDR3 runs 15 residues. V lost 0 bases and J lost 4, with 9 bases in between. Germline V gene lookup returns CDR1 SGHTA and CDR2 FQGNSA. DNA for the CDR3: TGTGCCAGCAGCTTAGCGCGGGGTAGTAATGAAAAACTGTTTTTT. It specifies CASSLARGSNEKLFF.

The CDR3 DNA reads TGTGCCAGCAGTTACTCGTTTCAGGGATCGGGCAATGAGCAGTTCTTC. This encodes CASSYSFQGSGNEQFF. The rearrangement links TRBV6-5 to TRBJ2-1; D may be TRBD1 (5 bases). The CDR3 spans 16 residues. Trimming removed 0 bases from V and 6 bases from J, with 15 bases in between. Germline values: CDR1 MNHEY, CDR2 SVGAGI.

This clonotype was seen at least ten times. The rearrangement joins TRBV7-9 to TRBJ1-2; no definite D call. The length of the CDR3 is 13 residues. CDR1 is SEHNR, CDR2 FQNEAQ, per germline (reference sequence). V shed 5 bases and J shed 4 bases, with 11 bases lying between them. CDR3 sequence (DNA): TGTGCCAGCAGCCGGGAGGTCGGCTATGGCTACACCTTC. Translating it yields CASSREVGYGYTF.

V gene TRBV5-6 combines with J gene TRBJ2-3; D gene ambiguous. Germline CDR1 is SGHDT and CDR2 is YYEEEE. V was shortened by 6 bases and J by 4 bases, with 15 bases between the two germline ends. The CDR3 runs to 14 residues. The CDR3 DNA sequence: TGTGCCAGCAACTCTTTGGCCTCGGCAGATACGCAGTATTTT. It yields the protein CASNSLASADTQYF.

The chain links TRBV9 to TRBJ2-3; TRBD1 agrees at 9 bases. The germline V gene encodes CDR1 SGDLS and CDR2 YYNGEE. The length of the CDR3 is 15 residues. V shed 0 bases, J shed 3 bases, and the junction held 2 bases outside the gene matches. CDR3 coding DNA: TGTGCCAGCAGCGTAGAAGACAGGGGGACAGATACGCAGTATTTT. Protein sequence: CASSVEDRGTDTQYF. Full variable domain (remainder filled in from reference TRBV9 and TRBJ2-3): DSGVTQTPKHLITATGQRVTLRCSPRSGDLSVYWYQQSLDQGLQFLIQYYNGEERAKGNILERFSAQQFPDLHSELNLSSLELGDSALYFCASSVEDRGTDTQYFGPGTRLTVL.

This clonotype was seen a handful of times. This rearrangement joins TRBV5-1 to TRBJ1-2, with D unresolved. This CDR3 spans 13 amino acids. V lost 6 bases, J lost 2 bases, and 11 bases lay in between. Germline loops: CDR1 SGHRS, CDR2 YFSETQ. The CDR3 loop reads CASTVGVNYGYTF. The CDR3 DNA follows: TGCGCCAGCACAGTCGGGGTAAACTATGGCTACACCTTC.

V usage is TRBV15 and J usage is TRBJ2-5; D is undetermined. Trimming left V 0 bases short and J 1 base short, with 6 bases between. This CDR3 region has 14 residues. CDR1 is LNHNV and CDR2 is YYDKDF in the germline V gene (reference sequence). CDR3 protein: CATSREVVQETQYF. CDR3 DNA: TGTGCCACCAGCAGAGAAGTAGTCCAAGAGACCCAGTACTTC.